This TCR beta chain was sequenced during a study of blood T cell repertoires in COVID-19. Background on the study: T cells, B-cell-depleted T cells, or PBMCs provided the cDNA or gDNA that served as material.

Libraries were prepared by immunoSEQ multiplex PCR; TCRdb keeps only in-frame clonotypes and omits some of them. The table shows 50,000 to 70,000 clones, with 70% to 90% occurring only once. The clonotype originates from a man aged 60 to 75 with active or convalescent COVID-19. Sequenced material: peripheral blood.

The DNA of the CDR3 is TGTGCCAGCACCAAGGACCTTGCGGGCGGGGAGCTGTTTTTT. Protein sequence: CASTKDLAGGELFF. The chain carries TRBV7-9 and TRBJ2-2; D perhaps matches TRBD2 (5 bases). Deletions cut 7 bases from V and 7 bases from J, with 16 bases between. Germline lookup yields CDR1 SEHNR and CDR2 FQNEAQ (reference sequence). The CDR3 contains 14 residues.